The 13 T cell receptor beta chains in this list originate from one sample, sequenced in a study of blood T cell repertoires in COVID-19. The method was immunoSEQ multiplex PCR; TCRdb's version includes in-frame clones alone and lacks a portion of them. Among roughly 230,000 clones listed, about nine tenths were seen once. The sequenced sample consisted of peripheral blood. These receptors all stem from a man between 70 and 80 years old with acute or convalescent COVID-19.

The CDR3 DNA reads as TGTGCCAGCGCCCTGGATCACCGGGACTTTCGGATATCTGGGGCCAACGTCCTGACTTTC. Its translation is CASALDHRDFRISGANVLTF. The chain uses TRBV28 and TRBJ2-6; tentative D call: TRBD2 (6 bases). CDR3 size: 20 residues. Trimming shortened V by 8 bases and J by 1 base, and 27 bases separated the two germline ends. CDR1 is MDHEN, CDR2 SYDVKM, per germline. The complete variable domain, with remaining parts taken from reference TRBV28 and TRBJ2-6, reads DVKVTQSSRYLVKRTGEKVFLECVQDMDHENMFWYRQDPGLGLRLIYFSYDVKMKEKGDIPEGYSVSREKKERFSLILESASTNQTSMYLCASALDHRDFRISGANVLTFGAGSRLTVL.

This chain connects TRBV18 to TRBJ1-6; TRBD1 matches 7 bases. This CDR3 is built from 17 residues. Germline CDR1 is KGHSH and CDR2 is LQKENI. Germline trimming cut 3 bases from V and 10 bases from J; bases unmatched to any gene: 15. The CDR3 here is CASSPTLYTGVGSPLHF. The CDR3, as DNA: TGTGCCAGCTCACCCACACTATACACAGGGGTTGGCTCACCCCTCCACTTT.

The gene calls are TRBV12-5 and TRBJ2-1; 11 nucleotides align to TRBD1. Germline CDR1 and CDR2: LGHNT and FRNRAP. Trimming took 2 bases from V and 12 from J; bases not matched to a gene: 9. This CDR3 has 15 amino acids. The CDR3 protein is CASGLSGQGARRQFF. DNA for the CDR3: TGTGCTAGTGGTTTGTCAGGACAGGGGGCGCGTAGGCAGTTCTTC.

The CDR3 bases are TGTGCCAGCAGCGACAGTTGGAAGTTCTACGAGCAGTACTTC. Its translation is CASSDSWKFYEQYF. The chain carries TRBV7-9 and TRBJ2-7; possibly TRBD1 for D (5 bases). Trimming stripped 5 bases from V and 3 bases from J, with 14 bases between. There are 14 residues in the CDR3. Germline CDR1 is SEHNR and CDR2 is FQNEAQ (reference sequence).

This clone has a single count. V gene TRBV9 combines with J gene TRBJ2-1, with 10 positions matching TRBD2. This CDR3 region has 15 residues. Germline CDR1 is SGDLS and CDR2 is YYNGEE. Trimming took 4 bases from V and 4 from J; bases not matched to a gene: 5. The CDR3 sequence: CASSTSSGGYNEQFF. In DNA, the CDR3 is TGTGCCAGCAGCACCTCTAGCGGGGGTTACAATGAGCAGTTCTTC.

J is TRBJ1-5 and V is TRBV6-2 or TRBV6-3; D may be TRBD1 (6 bases). The ends were cut back, 4 bases at V and 4 bases at J, with 14 bases in the middle. The CDR3 spans 15 residues. CDR1 and CDR2 from the germline V gene are MNHEY and SVGEGT. This CDR3 reads CASSWTELSNQPQHF. The CDR3 DNA is TGTGCCAGCAGTTGGACAGAACTCAGTAATCAGCCCCAGCATTTT.

This sequence joins TRBV9 and TRBJ2-3, with D maybe TRBD2 (5 bases). CDR1 and CDR2 (germline): SGDLS, YYNGEE. CDR3 length equals 15 residues. V was trimmed by 0 bases and J by 1 base, leaving 9 bases between them. The CDR3 sequence: CASSVVGSGTDTQYF. The CDR3 nucleotides read TGTGCCAGCAGCGTAGTAGGTAGCGGCACAGATACGCAGTATTTT.

In this sample, this clone turned up once. The J gene is TRBJ2-3, the V gene TRBV18, with TRBD1 matching over 7 bases. Germline V CDR1 and CDR2: KGHSH, LQKENI. The CDR3 contains 16 residues. The ends lost 1 base at V and 6 bases at J; junction bases unmatched: 10. The CDR3: CASSPLKGAGGDTQYF. CDR3 DNA sequence: TGTGCCAGCTCACCACTAAAGGGGGCCGGAGGTGATACGCAGTATTTT.

The J gene is TRBJ1-1, the V gene TRBV14, with 11 bases matching TRBD1. Germline values: CDR1 SGHDN, CDR2 FVKESK. V lost 5 bases, J lost 4 bases, and 6 bases stayed unmatched. The CDR3 sequence is 15 residues long. The CDR3 DNA reads TGTGCCAGCAGCATGCCCGGGACAGGGGGCACTGAAGCTTTCTTT. Residues: CASSMPGTGGTEAFF.

The V gene is TRBV28, the J gene TRBJ2-1; TRBD2 agrees at 7 bases. Trimming at V came to 3 bases and at J to 0 bases, leaving 5 bases not matched to a gene. The CDR3 loop spans 16 amino acids. Germline-derived CDR1 and CDR2 are MDHEN and SYDVKM. The CDR3 DNA reads as TGTGCCAGCAGTTTGCCCGGACTAGTCTCCTACAATGAGCAGTTCTTC. Its protein product is CASSLPGLVSYNEQFF.

This sequence joins TRBV28 and TRBJ1-1, with D perhaps matching TRBD1 (6 bases). The CDR3 spans 15 residues. V was clipped by 8 bases and J by 0 bases, with 16 bases between them. Germline loops: CDR1 MDHEN, CDR2 SYDVKM. The CDR3 sequence: CASLLTDRLNTEAFF. In DNA, the CDR3 is TGTGCCAGCCTTCTAACCGACAGGCTGAACACTGAAGCTTTCTTT.

The V gene is TRBV5-6, the J gene TRBJ2-1; TRBD2 matches at 9 bases. This CDR3 has 17 residues. V lost 3 bases and J lost 8; bases outside the gene matches: 15. Germline V gives CDR1 SGHDT, CDR2 YYEEEE. CDR3 DNA sequence: TGTGCCAGCAGCTCTCCTTATACAGGACTAGCGTTGCATGAGCAGTTCTTC. Translating gives CASSSPYTGLALHEQFF.

This chain uses TRBV19 with TRBJ1-5; possibly TRBD1 for D (5 bases). With 4 bases removed from V and 2 bases from J, the gap between germline ends came to 12 bases. CDR1 and CDR2 from the germline V gene are LNHDA and SQIVND (reference sequence). CDR3 size: 15 residues. Written as DNA, the CDR3 is TGTGCCAGTAGTACCACAGGTTTGGGCAATCAGCCCCAGCATTTT. The encoded protein is CASSTTGLGNQPQHF.